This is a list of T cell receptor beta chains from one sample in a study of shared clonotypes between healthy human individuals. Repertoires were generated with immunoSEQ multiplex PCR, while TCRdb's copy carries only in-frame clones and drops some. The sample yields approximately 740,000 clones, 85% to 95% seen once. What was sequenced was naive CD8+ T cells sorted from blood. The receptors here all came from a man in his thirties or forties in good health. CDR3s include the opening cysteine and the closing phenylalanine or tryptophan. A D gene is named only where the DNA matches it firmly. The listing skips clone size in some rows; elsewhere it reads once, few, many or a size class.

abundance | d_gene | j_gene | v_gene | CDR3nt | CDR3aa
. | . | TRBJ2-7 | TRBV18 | TGTGCCAGCTCCCGCCCGGGGGGCATTATCGACGAGCAGTACTTC | CASSRPGGIIDEQYF
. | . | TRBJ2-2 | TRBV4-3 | TGCGCCAGCAGCCAAGTTGGGGGCACCGGGGAGCTGTTTTTT | CASSQVGGTGELFF
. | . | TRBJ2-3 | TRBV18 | TGTGCCAGCGCAGGGGTCCCTAGCGCTTCCCCAGATACGCAGTATTTT | CASAGVPSASPDTQYF
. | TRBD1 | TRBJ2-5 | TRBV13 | TGTGCCAGCAGCACTCGGACAGGCCAAGAGACCCAGTACTTC | CASSTRTGQETQYF
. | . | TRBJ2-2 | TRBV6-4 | TGTGCCAGCAGTGACTCGACCGGGGAGCTGTTTTTT | CASSDSTGELFF
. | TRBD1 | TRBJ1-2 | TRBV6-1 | TGTGCCAGCCACCACAGGGGCTTTGGAAACTATGGCTACACCTTC | CASHHRGFGNYGYTF
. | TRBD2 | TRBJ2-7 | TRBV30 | TGTGCCTGGAGTGAACTAGCGGAACGCCGTTCTTACGAGCAGTACTTC | CAWSELAERRSYEQYF
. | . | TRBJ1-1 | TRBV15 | TGTGCCACCAGCAGCGGCGACAGCGGGAACACTGAAGCTTTCTTT | CATSSGDSGNTEAFF
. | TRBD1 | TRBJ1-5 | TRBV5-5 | TGTGCCAGCAGCCCGGACAGGATCGATCAGCCCCAGCATTTT | CASSPDRIDQPQHF
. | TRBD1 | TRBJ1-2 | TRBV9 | TGTGCCAGCAGCGCCCGGACAGGGGACAACTATGGCTACACCTTC | CASSARTGDNYGYTF
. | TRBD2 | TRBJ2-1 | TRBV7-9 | TGTGCCAGCAGCTTAGTAGGTAGCGGGAGTGGGGGTGAGCAGTTCTTC | CASSLVGSGSGGEQFF
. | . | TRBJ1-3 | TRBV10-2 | TGCGCCAGCAGTGTGGGGGTACCTGGCGGTGGAAACACCATATATTTT | CASSVGVPGGGNTIYF
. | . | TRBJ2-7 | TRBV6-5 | TGTGCCAGCATGATATTCGGGACTGGGACCTACGAGCAGTACTTC | CASMIFGTGTYEQYF
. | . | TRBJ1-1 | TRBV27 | TGTGCCAGCAGTTCGGGGGGGTTCAGTGAAGCTTTCTTT | CASSSGGFSEAFF
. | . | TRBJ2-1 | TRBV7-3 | TGTGCCAGCAGCTTTTCGGGAGCAGGTTACAATGAGCAGTTCTTC | CASSFSGAGYNEQFF
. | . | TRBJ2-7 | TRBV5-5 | TGTGCCAGCAGCGCCAGGGACATTTCCTACGAGCAGTACTTC | CASSARDISYEQYF
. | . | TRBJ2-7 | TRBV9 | TGTGCCAGCAGCGTATATGGGGGGTCCTACGAGCAGTACTTC | CASSVYGGSYEQYF
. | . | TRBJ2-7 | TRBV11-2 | TGTGCCAGCAGCTTGGGGAGCAGTTACGAGCAGTACTTC | CASSLGSSYEQYF
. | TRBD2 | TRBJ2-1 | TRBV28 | TGTGCCAGCAGTTTGTTGACTAGCGGGAGGTTACACAATGAGCAGTTCTTC | CASSLLTSGRLHNEQFF
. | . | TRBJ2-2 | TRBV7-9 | TGTGCCAGCAGCCCCCGGGCAGGGGACACCGGGGAGCTGTTTTTT | CASSPRAGDTGELFF
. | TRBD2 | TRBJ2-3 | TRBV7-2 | TGTGCCAGCAGCTTAAGACTAGCGGGAGCCACAGATACGCAGTATTTT | CASSLRLAGATDTQYF
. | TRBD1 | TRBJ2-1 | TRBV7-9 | TGTGCCAGCAGCTTCAGACAGGGAGATGAGCAGTTCTTC | CASSFRQGDEQFF
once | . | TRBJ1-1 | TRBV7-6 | TGTGCCAGCAGCTTAGGACATATAAACACTGAAGCTTTCTTT | CASSLGHINTEAFF
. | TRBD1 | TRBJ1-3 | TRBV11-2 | TGTGCCAGCAGCTTCAGACAGGGGCCTGGAAACACCATATATTTT | CASSFRQGPGNTIYF
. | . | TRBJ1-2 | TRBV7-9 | TGTGCCAGCAGCACCCCCCCGGTTCCTGGCTACACCTTC | CASSTPPVPGYTF
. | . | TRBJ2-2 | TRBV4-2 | TGTGCCCGCGGAGCGGTGGAGAATACTAGACGGTGGGAGCTGTTTTTT | CARGAVENTRRWELFF
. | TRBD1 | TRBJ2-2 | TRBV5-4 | TGTGCCAGCAGCTGGACAGGGGACACCGGGGAGCTGTTTTTT | CASSWTGDTGELFF
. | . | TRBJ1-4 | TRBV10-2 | TGCGCCAGCAGTGAGTCGTTTTCCGGGTTTACTAATGAAAAACTGTTTTTT | CASSESFSGFTNEKLFF
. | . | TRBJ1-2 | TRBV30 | TGTGCCTGGATTTATGATAACTATGGCTACACCTTC | CAWIYDNYGYTF
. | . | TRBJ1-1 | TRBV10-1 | TGCGCCAGCAGCGAACATAAGAGTCGGGTGAACCCTGAAGCTTTCTTT | CASSEHKSRVNPEAFF
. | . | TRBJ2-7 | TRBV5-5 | TGTGCCAGCAGCCTTCCCGGGAGCGACTACGAGCAGTACTTC | CASSLPGSDYEQYF
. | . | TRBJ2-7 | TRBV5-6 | TGTGCCAGCAGCTTGGGAGGGAGCTCCTACGAGCAGTACTTC | CASSLGGSSYEQYF
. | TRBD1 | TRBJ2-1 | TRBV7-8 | TGTGCCAGCAGCTTAGAGGAGACAGGGTGGGATGAGCAGTTCTTC | CASSLEETGWDEQFF
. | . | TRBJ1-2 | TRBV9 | TGTGCCAGCAGCGGTCAGTTCTATGGCTACACCTTC | CASSGQFYGYTF
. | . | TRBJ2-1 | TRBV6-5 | TGTGCCAGCAACCACGGCAGCTCCTACAATGAGCAGTTCTTC | CASNHGSSYNEQFF
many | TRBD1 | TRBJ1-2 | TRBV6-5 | TGTGCCAGCAGTTCGGGACAGCTTTTGGCCGGCTACACCTTC | CASSSGQLLAGYTF
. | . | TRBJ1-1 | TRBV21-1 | TGTGCCAGCAGCCATAGGGACAGGGAGGGATTTGGAGCTTTCTTT | CASSHRDREGFGAFF
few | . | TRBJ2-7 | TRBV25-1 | TGTGCCAGCAGTTCCAGTGAGTCCTACGAGCAGTACTTC | CASSSSESYEQYF
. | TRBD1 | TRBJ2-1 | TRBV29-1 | TGCAGCGCGCTCCGGGACAGGGGGTCGTTGCGGAATGAGCAGTTCTTC | CSALRDRGSLRNEQFF
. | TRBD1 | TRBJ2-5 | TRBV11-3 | TGTGCCAGCAGCGCCACAGGGGAGCAAGAGACCCAGTACTTC | CASSATGEQETQYF
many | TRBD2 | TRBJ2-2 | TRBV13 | TGTGCCAGCAGCTTAACGCTGGCCGGGACTAGCGGGCCCGGGGAGCTGTTTTTT | CASSLTLAGTSGPGELFF
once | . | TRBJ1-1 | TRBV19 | TGTGCCAGTAGTATGGTGGGGACTGAAGCTTTCTTT | CASSMVGTEAFF
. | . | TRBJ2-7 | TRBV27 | TGTGCCAGCAGTTTAAGTGGGGGAGCGGTCGAGCAGTACTTC | CASSLSGGAVEQYF
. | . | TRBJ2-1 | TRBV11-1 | TGTGCCAGCAACTTGTGGGGAACCTACAATGAGCAGTTCTTC | CASNLWGTYNEQFF
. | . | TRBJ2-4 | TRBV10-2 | TGCGCCAGCAGTGAGTCCCGTGGCGGGAACCGAAACATTCAGTACTTC | CASSESRGGNRNIQYF
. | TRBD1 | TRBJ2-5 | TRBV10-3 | TGTGCCATCAGTGAGTCGAGGGGGCGGAGTCTCGGCAAGACCCAGTACTTC | CAISESRGRSLGKTQYF
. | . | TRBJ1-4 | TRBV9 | TGTGCCAGCAGCGTAGGGACAGAAAATGAAAAACTGTTTTTT | CASSVGTENEKLFF
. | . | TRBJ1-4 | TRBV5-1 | TGCGCCAGCAGCTTGGGGCAAACTAATGAAAAACTGTTTTTT | CASSLGQTNEKLFF
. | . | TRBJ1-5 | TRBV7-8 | TGTGCCAGCAGCTTAGGGCCCCGGGACCGCAATCAGCCCCAGCATTTT | CASSLGPRDRNQPQHF
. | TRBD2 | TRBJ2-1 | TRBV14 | TGTGCCACGGCCCCCGGGAGTGGACTAGCGTATGAGCAGTTCTTC | CATAPGSGLAYEQFF
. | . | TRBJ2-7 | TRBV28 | TGTGCCAGCAGTGTCCGGGACCGAGCCTACGAGCAGTACTTC | CASSVRDRAYEQYF
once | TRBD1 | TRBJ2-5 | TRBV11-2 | TGTGCCAGCAGCTTCGGGACAGTAAGGCAAGAGACCCAGTACTTC | CASSFGTVRQETQYF
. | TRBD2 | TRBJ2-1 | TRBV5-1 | TGCGCCAGCAGCTTACCAGAAGGACTAGCGGGAGTTCTCTACAATGAGCAGTTCTTC | CASSLPEGLAGVLYNEQFF
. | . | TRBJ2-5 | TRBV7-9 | TGTGCCAGCAGCCCGACTACTAGCCAAGAGACCCAGTACTTC | CASSPTTSQETQYF
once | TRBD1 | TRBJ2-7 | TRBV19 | TGTGCCAGTAGCTTCGGACAGGGGGGTTGGGAGCAGTACTTC | CASSFGQGGWEQYF